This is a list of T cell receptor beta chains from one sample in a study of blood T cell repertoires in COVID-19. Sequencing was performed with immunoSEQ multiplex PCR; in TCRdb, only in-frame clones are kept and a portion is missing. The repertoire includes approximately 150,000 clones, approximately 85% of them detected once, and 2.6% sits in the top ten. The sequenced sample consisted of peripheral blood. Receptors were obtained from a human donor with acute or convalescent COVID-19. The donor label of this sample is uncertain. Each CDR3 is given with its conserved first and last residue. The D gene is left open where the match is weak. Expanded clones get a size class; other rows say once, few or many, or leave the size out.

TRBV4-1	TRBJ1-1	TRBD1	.	TGCGCCAGCAGCCAAACGGGACAGGAACTTGAAGCTTTCTTT	CASSQTGQELEAFF
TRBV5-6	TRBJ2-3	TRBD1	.	TGTGCCAGCAGGTGGAGTCCGGGACAGGGCACAGATACGCAGTATTTT	CASRWSPGQGTDTQYF
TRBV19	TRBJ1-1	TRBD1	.	TGTGCCAGTACCTCTAGACAGGGGGCCTGGAACACTGAAGCTTTCTTT	CASTSRQGAWNTEAFF
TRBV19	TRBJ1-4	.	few	TGTGCCAGTACTAGTCCAGGGAGGGGGAATGAACTGTTTTTT	CASTSPGRGNELFF
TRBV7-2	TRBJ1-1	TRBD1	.	TGTGCCAGCAGCCCCCGGGAGAGGGGGCCTAACACTGAAGCTTTCTTT	CASSPRERGPNTEAFF
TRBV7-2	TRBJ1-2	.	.	TGTGCCAGCAGCTTTTTAGGACAGTCGGTCGGCTACACCTTC	CASSFLGQSVGYTF
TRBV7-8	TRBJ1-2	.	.	TGTGCCAGCAGTACAGGGTCTAGGGACTACACCTTC	CASSTGSRDYTF
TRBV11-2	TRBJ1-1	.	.	TGTGCCAGCAGCTTACAGAACACTGAAGCTTTCTTT	CASSLQNTEAFF
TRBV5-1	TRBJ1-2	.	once	TGCGCCAGCAGCTTGGCCTATGAGGAGGGCTACACCTTC	CASSLAYEEGYTF
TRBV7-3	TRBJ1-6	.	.	TGTGCCAGCAGCCCACAGGCATCGGGTAATTCACCCCTCCACTTT	CASSPQASGNSPLHF
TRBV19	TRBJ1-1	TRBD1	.	TGTGCCAGTAGTATAGGGGACAGGGTCTCGTTTGCTTTCTTT	CASSIGDRVSFAFF
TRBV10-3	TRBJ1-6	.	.	TGTGCCATCAGGCCGGGCGGAGGGGATTATTCACCCCTCCACTTT	CAIRPGGGDYSPLHF
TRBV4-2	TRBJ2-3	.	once	TGTGCCAGCAGCCAAGTATTGGCAAATACGCAGTATTTT	CASSQVLANTQYF
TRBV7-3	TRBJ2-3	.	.	TGTGCCAGCAGCTTGGCTAGCACAGATACGCAGTATTTT	CASSLASTDTQYF
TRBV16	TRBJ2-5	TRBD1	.	TGTGCCAGCAGCCAACCGGACAGGGAATCTCGGGAGACCCAGTACTTC	CASSQPDRESRETQYF
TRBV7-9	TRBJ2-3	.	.	TGTGCCAGCAGCTCCTCCCAGTCGGATACGCAGTATTTT	CASSSSQSDTQYF
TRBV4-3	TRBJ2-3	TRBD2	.	TGCGCCAGCAGCCAAGATTCCGCCGGGAGGAAGGCAGATACGCAGTATTTT	CASSQDSAGRKADTQYF
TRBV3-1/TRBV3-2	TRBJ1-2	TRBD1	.	TGTGCCAGCAGCCACCTCCTGACAGGGGGCGCCGGCTACACCTTC	CASSHLLTGGAGYTF
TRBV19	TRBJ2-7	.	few	TGTGCCAGTAGATCCCACTACGAGCAGTACTTC	CASRSHYEQYF
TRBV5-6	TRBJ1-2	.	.	TGTGCCAGCAGCTTGAATATCTATGGCTACACCTTC	CASSLNIYGYTF
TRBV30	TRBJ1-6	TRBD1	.	TGTGCCTGGAGTCTAGGGGGCTCACCCCTCCACTTT	CAWSLGGSPLHF